This TCR beta chain was profiled in a study of CD4 T cells in relation to SARS-CoV-2 and coronaviruses (dated by TCRdb to about 2021). Some background on the complete study: In the ViraFEST assay, PBMCs were cultured with antigen for 10 days, after which TCR beta CDR3s were sequenced to identify clonal expansions specific to the antigen. An HIV-1 Nef peptide pool or a culture without peptide was used as the negative reference condition. Shared crossreactive spike epitopes were mapped to their HLA restriction using patient-derived lymphoblastoid cell lines. Memory CD4+ T cell crossreactivity between SARS-CoV-2 and common cold coronavirus spike proteins was assessed at the TCR clonotype level in the study. Samples from three pre-COVID donors and the naive versus memory experiments were sequenced with the Adaptive Biotechnologies TCR-sequencing kit; other data were Illumina-based. A different TCR-beta assay, based on Illumina, was used to sequence expansion assays from other donors in the study.

A note on this clone: The target of this receptor is not known. Per-nucleotide qualities are absent, and no much larger clonotype sits a single base away.

Libraries were prepared through the immunoSEQ multiplex PCR assay. As for how the authors treated the data: During preprocessing, nonproductive sequences were removed, as were CDR3s that did not start with C, did not end with F or W, or were shorter than 7 amino acids. Antigen-specific clonotypes were called with the MANAFEST web app on the basis of expansion relative to the reference and to other culture wells. To be counted as positive, a clone had to show significant expansion compared with the reference culture, at an FDR below 0.05, in 2 of 3 replicate wells. Positive clones also required significant expansion versus all other tandem wells and an odds ratio above 5. Pairwise Levenshtein distance, computed with the stringdist R package after three terminal residues were trimmed from each end, was used as the measure of CDR3 homology. TCRdb took this table from immuneACCESS and kept in-frame rearrangements with V and J called. Such tables lack part of the clones; where checked against another copy, unresolved V genes explain under half of the gap, and the rest is unexplained. The V and J calls and clone size were taken over from that table, and D and trimming were inferred from the DNA. Within this sample are 25,000 to 30,000 clones, with 74% of them counted one time only. Of the sample, 20% to 25% falls within the top ten clones.

The CDR3 measures 15 amino acids from cysteine to phenylalanine. The kept DNA is CDR3 alone, 45 bases in frame from the first base. V gives up 0 bases and J gives up 4 bases, and the segment between their germline ends measures 12 bases. Based on the germline V gene, the CDR1 and CDR2 sequences are LGHNA and YSLEER. What the authors observed across the whole study: Crossreactive clones showed significantly weaker SARS-CoV-2-driven expansion than monoreactive clones, consistent with antigenic imprinting. Crossreactivity analysis was centred on spike protein, so crossreactivity against other viral proteins was not assessed. About 65% of donors had memory CD4+ clonotypes that crossrecognized SARS-CoV-2 and at least one common cold coronavirus spike. Small numbers of patients and of tested TCRs were a limitation of the study. No donor contributed both pre-pandemic and post-infection samples, which limited tracing the source of pre-existing responses.

CD4+ T cells from unexposed donors were collected before the COVID-19 pandemic (2011-2018). After 10 days of culture, CD4+ T cells were isolated with the EasySep CD4+ T cell isolation kit. As far as cell numbers permitted, CD4+ T cells from unexposed donors were tested for reactivity against SARS-CoV-2 S and N as well as four spike pools from common cold coronaviruses. Each well received under 2.5 million PBMCs, cultured in IMDM supplemented with around 5% human AB serum and approximately 9.7 IU/ml IL-2. Half of the culture medium was replaced with fresh IL-2-containing medium on days 3 and 7. In general, every peptide culture condition was set up in three replicate wells. Leukapheresis product for the unexposed donors was purchased commercially. Ficoll-Paque PLUS gradient centrifugation was used to isolate PBMCs from leukapheresis product or whole blood. PBMCs were either cryopreserved at -140°C or used fresh in the expansion assay. The QIAamp Micro DNA Kit was used to extract genomic DNA from the CD4+ T cells.

The receptor was derived from a human donor in good health. The V gene is TRBV4-3 and the J gene is TRBJ1-2; TRBD1 is a weak D gene call, 5 bases matching. Sequencing was done on a sample of CD4+ T cells from PBMCs, cultured in vitro. Here is the DNA: TGCGCCAGCAGCCAAGACAAGGCAGGGAGCTATGGCTACACCTTC. Translated, this is CASSQDKAGSYGYTF.